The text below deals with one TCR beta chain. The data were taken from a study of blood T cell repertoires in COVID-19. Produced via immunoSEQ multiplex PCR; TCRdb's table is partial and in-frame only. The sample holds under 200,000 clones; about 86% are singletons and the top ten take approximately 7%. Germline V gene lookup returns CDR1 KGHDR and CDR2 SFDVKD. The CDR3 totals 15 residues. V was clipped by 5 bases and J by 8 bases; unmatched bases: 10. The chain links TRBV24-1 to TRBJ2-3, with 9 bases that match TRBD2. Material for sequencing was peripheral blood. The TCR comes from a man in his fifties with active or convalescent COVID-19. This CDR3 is CATSASREGLGTQYF. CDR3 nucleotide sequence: TGTGCCACCAGTGCATCGCGGGAGGGCCTGGGTACGCAGTATTTT.